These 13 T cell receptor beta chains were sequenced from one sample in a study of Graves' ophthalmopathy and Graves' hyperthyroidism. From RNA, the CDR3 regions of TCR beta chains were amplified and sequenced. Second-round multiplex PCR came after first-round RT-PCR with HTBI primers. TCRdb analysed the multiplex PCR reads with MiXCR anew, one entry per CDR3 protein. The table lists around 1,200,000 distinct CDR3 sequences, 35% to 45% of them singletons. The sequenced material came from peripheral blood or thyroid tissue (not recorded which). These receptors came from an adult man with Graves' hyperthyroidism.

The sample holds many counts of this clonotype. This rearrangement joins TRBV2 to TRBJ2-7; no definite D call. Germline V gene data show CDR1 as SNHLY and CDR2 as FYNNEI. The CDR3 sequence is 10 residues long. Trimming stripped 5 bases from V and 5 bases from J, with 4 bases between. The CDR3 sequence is CASSRNEQYF. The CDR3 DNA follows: TGTGCCAGCAGTAGGAACGAGCAGTACTTC.

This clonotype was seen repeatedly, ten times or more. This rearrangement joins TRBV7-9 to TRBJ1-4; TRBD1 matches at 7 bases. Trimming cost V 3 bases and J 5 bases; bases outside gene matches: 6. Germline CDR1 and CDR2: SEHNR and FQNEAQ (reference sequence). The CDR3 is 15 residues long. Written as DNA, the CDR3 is TGTGCCAGCAGCTTTCGGGGACAGACAAATGAAAAACTGTTTTTT. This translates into CASSFRGQTNEKLFF.

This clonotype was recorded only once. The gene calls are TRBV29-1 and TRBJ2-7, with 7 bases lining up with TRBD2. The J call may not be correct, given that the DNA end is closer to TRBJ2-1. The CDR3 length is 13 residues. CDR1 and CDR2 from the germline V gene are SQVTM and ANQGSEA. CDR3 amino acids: CSVARGGVGEQFF. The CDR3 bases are TGCAGCGTTGCCCGCGGGGGAGTAGGGGAGCAGTTCTTC.

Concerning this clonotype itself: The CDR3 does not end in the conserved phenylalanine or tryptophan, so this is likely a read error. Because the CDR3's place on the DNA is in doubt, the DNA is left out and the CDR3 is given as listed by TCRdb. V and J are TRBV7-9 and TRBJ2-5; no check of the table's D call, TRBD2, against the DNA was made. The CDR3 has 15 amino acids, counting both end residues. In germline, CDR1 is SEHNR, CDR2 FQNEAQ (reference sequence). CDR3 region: CASSPAGFLVPVPIV.

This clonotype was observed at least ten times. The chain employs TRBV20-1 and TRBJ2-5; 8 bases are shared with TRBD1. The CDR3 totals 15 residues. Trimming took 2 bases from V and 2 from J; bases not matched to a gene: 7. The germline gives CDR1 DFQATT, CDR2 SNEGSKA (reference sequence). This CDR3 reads CSARLGQGPQETQYF. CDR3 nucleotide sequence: TGCAGTGCTAGATTAGGACAGGGTCCACAAGAGACCCAGTACTTC.

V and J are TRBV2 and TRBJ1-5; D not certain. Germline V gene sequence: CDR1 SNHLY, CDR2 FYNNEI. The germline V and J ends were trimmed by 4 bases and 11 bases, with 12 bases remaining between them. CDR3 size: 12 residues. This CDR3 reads CASSVWGETQHF. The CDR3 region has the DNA TGTGCCAGCAGTGTGTGGGGAGAGACCCAGCATTTT.

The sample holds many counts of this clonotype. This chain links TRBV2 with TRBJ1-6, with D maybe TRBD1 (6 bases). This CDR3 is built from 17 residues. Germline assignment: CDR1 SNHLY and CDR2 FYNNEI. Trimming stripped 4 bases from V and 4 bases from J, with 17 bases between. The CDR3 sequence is CASSAYRRTEYNSPLHF. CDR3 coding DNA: TGTGCCAGCAGTGCTTACCGTAGGACAGAGTATAATTCACCCCTCCACTTT. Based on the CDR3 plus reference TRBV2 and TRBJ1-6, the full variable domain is EPEVTQTPSHQVTQMGQEVILRCVPISNHLYFYWYRQILGQKVEFLVSFYNNEISEKSEIFDDQFSVERPDGSNFTLKIRSTKLEDSAMYFCASSAYRRTEYNSPLHFGNGTRLTVT.

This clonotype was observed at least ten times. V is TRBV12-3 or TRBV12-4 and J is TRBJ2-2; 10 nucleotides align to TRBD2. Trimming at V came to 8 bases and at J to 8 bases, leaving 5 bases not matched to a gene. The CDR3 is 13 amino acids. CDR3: CASGEGLAGELFF. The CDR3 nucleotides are TGTGCCAGCGGGGAGGGACTAGCGGGGGAGCTGTTTTTT.

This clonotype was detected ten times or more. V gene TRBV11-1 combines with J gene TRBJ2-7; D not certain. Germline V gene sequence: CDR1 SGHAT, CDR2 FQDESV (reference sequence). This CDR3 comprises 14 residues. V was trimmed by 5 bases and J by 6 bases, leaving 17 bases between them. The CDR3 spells CASSGWQAPGEQYF. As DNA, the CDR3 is TGTGCCAGCAGCGGTTGGCAGGCGCCGGGCGAGCAGTACTTC. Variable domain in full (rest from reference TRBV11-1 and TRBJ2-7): EAEVAQSPRYKITEKSQAVAFWCDPISGHATLYWYRQILGQGPELLVQFQDESVVDDSQLPKDRFSAERLKGVDSTLKIQPAELGDSAMYLCASSGWQAPGEQYFGPGTRLTVT.

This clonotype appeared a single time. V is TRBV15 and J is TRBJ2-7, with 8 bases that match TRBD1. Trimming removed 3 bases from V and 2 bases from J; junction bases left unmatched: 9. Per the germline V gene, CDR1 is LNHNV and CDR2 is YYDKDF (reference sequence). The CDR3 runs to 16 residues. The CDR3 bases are TGTGCCACCAGCAGTCTTACCCGGGACAGGCCCTACGAGCAGTACTTC. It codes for CATSSLTRDRPYEQYF.

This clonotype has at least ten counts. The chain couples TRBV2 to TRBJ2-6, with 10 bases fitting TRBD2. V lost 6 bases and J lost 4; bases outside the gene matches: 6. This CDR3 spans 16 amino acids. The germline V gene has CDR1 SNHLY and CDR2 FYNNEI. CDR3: CASRRAGGTGANVLTF. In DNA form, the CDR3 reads TGTGCCAGCAGACGAGCGGGGGGGACAGGGGCCAACGTCCTGACTTTC.

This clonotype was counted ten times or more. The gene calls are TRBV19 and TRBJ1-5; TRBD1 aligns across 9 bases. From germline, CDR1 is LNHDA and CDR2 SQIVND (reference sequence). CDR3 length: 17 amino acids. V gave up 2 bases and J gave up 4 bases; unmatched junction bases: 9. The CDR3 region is CASSIRPAGQGNQPQHF. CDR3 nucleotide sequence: TGTGCCAGTAGTATACGTCCTGCCGGACAGGGGAATCAGCCCCAGCATTTT.

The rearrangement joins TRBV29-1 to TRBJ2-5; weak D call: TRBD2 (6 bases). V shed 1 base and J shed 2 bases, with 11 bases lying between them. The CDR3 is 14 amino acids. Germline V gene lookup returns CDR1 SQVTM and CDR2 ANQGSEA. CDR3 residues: CSVEGLASQETQYF. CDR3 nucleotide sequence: TGCAGCGTTGAAGGGCTAGCGTCGCAAGAGACCCAGTACTTC.